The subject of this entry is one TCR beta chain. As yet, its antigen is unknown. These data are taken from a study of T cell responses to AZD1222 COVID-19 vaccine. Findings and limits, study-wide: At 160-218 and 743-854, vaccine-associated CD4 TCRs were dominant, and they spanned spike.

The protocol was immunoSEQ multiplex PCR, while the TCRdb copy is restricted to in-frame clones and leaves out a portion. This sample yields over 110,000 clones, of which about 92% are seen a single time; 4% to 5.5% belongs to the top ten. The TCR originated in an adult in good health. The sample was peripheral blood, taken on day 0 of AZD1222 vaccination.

The DNA for the CDR3 is TGTGCCAGTAGTATCCCCGGGCCCGGGGAGCTGTTTTTT. This gives the protein CASSIPGPGELFF. The genes are TRBV19 and TRBJ2-2; D ambiguous. The CDR3 is 13 residues long. V lost 3 bases to trimming and J lost 6 bases, with 8 bases between them. CDR1 and CDR2 from the germline V gene are LNHDA and SQIVND (reference sequence).